This paragraph covers one TCR beta chain sequence. Germline-derived CDR1 and CDR2 are SNHLY and FYNNEI. V lost 3 bases to trimming and J lost 0 bases, with 13 bases between them. This CDR3 spans 16 amino acids. Clones were read by immunoSEQ multiplex PCR, and TCRdb kept only the in-frame ones, dropping some. Of roughly 130,000 clones listed, about 93% are singletons. These data are taken from a study of control samples from healthy donors and cancer patients. This sequence originates from a man younger than 35 in good health. The chain links TRBV2 to TRBJ2-3; D is perhaps TRBD1 (6 bases). The specimen was blood. The DNA of the CDR3 is TGTGCCAGCAGTGATTTTAAGGGGGAAAGCACAGATACGCAGTATTTT. Translation gives CASSDFKGESTDTQYF.